The 9 T cell receptor beta chains given below trace back to one sample, sequenced in a study of OX40 agonist ivuxolimab in advanced cancers. Repertoires were generated with immunoSEQ multiplex PCR, while TCRdb's copy carries only in-frame clones and drops some. Here the sample spans tens of thousands of clones, about 85% being singletons. The starting material was CD4+ or CD8+ T cells sorted from blood, obtained in a trial of the OX40 agonist ivuxolimab. The receptors come from an adult with an advanced solid tumor such as melanoma, head and neck, liver or kidney cancer.

This sequence joins TRBV28 and TRBJ2-4; D assignment may be TRBD1 or TRBD2 (7 bases each). This CDR3 region has 15 residues. Germline V gives CDR1 MDHEN, CDR2 SYDVKM. V lost 6 bases, J lost 9 bases, and 21 bases lay in between. CDR3 region: CASSPLGGDSTIQYF. DNA of the CDR3: TGTGCCAGCAGCCCTCTGGGGGGGGACAGCACCATTCAGTACTTC.

The chain uses TRBV30 and TRBJ1-2, with TRBD1 as a possible D gene (5 bases). Per the germline V gene, CDR1 is GTSNPN and CDR2 is SVGIG (reference sequence). V was cut by 3 bases and J by 4 bases, with 24 bases left in between. The CDR3 covers 17 residues. CDR3 sequence reads: CAWSGGEPFLGTYGYTF. The CDR3, as DNA: TGTGCCTGGAGCGGGGGTGAACCCTTCCTTGGGACCTATGGCTACACCTTC.

The chain couples TRBV2 to TRBJ1-6; tentatively, D is TRBD1 (5 bases). CDR1 and CDR2 (germline): SNHLY, FYNNEI. The germline V and J ends were trimmed by 7 bases and 8 bases, with 18 bases remaining between them. This CDR3 comprises 15 residues. As DNA, the CDR3 is TGTGCCAGCAAACCACAATCAAAGACAGATTCACCCCTCCACTTT. Protein product: CASKPQSKTDSPLHF.

The table lists this clone with a count of one. This rearrangement joins TRBV27 to TRBJ1-1; 9 positions agree with TRBD1. V shed 3 bases, J shed 5 bases, and the junction held 7 bases outside the gene matches. This CDR3 has 15 amino acids. Germline-derived CDR1 and CDR2 are MNHEY and SMNVEV (reference sequence). The CDR3 nucleotides are TGTGCCAGCAGTTTTTCCCGGACAGGGGAGACTGAAGCTTTCTTT. Protein sequence: CASSFSRTGETEAFF.

The rearrangement links TRBV6-6 to TRBJ1-2; no firm D call. The germline V gene has CDR1 MNHNY and CDR2 SVGAGI (reference sequence). This CDR3 spans 12 amino acids. V was pared by 5 bases and J by 0 bases, with 4 bases between. In DNA form, the CDR3 reads TGTGCCAGCAGTCGGTCTAACTATGGCTACACCTTC. Translating it yields CASSRSNYGYTF.

This clone was seen more than once but under ten times. The rearrangement links TRBV29-1 to TRBJ1-2, with D hard to call. CDR1 is SQVTM, CDR2 ANQGSEA, per germline. The ends were cut back, 2 bases at V and 3 bases at J, with 10 bases in the middle. The CDR3 is 13 amino acids. CDR3 protein: CSVEPYRDYGYTF. CDR3 DNA sequence: TGCAGCGTTGAACCCTACAGAGACTATGGCTACACCTTC. The variable domain in full, with the rest retrieved from reference TRBV29-1 and TRBJ1-2, is SAVISQKPSRDICQRGTSLTIQCQVDSQVTMMFWYRQQPGQSLTLIATANQGSEATYESGFVIDKFPISRPNLTFSTLTVSNMSPEDSSIYLCSVEPYRDYGYTFGSGTRLTVV.

V and J are TRBV27 and TRBJ1-2; D gene unclear. This CDR3 spans 15 amino acids. The germline CDR1 and CDR2 sequences are MNHEY and SMNVEV (reference sequence). Trimming pared 1 base from V and 0 bases from J, leaving 9 bases between. As DNA, the CDR3 is TGTGCCAGCAGTTTATTTTCCTCAGCTAACTATGGCTACACCTTC. Translation gives CASSLFSSANYGYTF.

CDR3 nucleotide sequence: TGTGCCAGCACGAATGAGGATACGCAGTATTTT. Residues: CASTNEDTQYF. The chain recombines TRBV28 with TRBJ2-3; D remains unclear. V was trimmed by 7 bases and J by 6 bases, leaving 8 bases between them. This CDR3 has 11 amino acids. The germline V gene has CDR1 MDHEN and CDR2 SYDVKM. The whole variable domain, filled in from reference TRBV28 and TRBJ2-3, reads DVKVTQSSRYLVKRTGEKVFLECVQDMDHENMFWYRQDPGLGLRLIYFSYDVKMKEKGDIPEGYSVSREKKERFSLILESASTNQTSMYLCASTNEDTQYFGPGTRLTVL.

J is TRBJ1-1 and V is TRBV30, with D tentatively TRBD1 (6 bases). CDR1 is GTSNPN, CDR2 SVGIG, per germline (reference sequence). The CDR3 contains 15 residues. V shed 3 bases and J shed 0 bases, with 14 bases lying between them. The DNA for the CDR3 is TGTGCCTGGAGAGTAATAGACAGGCTGAACACTGAAGCTTTCTTT. Protein product: CAWRVIDRLNTEAFF. The full variable domain, completed using reference TRBV30 and TRBJ1-1, is SQTIHQWPATLVQPVGSPLSLECTVEGTSNPNLYWYRQAAGRGLQLLFYSVGIGQISSEVPQNLSASRPQDRQFILSSKKLLLSDSGFYLCAWRVIDRLNTEAFFGQGTRLTVV.